The clone carrying this T cell receptor beta chain was observed a few times. Its target is not known. This entry comes from a study of molecular identifiers for immune sequencing clone quantification. The study, taken as a whole, reports: Identical TCR molecules can share a barcode, and this sharing could underestimate highly expanded clone sizes.

Germline assignment: CDR1 LGHNA and CDR2 YSLEER. Trimming removed 1 base from V and 0 bases from J, with 7 bases in between. The CDR3 consists of 14 residues. TCRdb independently ran MiXCR on the PCR reads; one entry per CDR3 protein. The sample contains under 600,000 distinct CDR3 sequences, about 26% of which appear only once. The material sequenced was naive CD8+ T cells from blood, with Jurkat cell RNA spiked in. Subset denoted: FACS-sorted CD8+CD4-CCR7+CD45RA+ naive T cells. The source of this sequence is a human donor in good health. Some libraries in this study had Jurkat cell RNA spiked in. The chain links TRBV4-3 to TRBJ2-7, with D unresolved. As DNA, the CDR3 is TGCGCCAGCAGCCAAGCGAGCAGCTCCTACGAGCAGTACTTC. Translated: CASSQASSSYEQYF.